This TCR beta chain was observed in a study of T cells expressing NK-cell markers. Across the whole study: Researchers got TCR beta repertoires out of sorted CD3+CD56+NKG2C+, CD3+CD56+NKG2C- and CD3+CD56-NKG2C+ T cells. Among the eight sequenced donors, seven tested HCMV-seropositive and one tested seronegative.

In generating TCR beta cDNA, 5'RACE template switching with UMIs was used. TCRdb reprocessed the 5' RACE reads, with one entry per CDR3 protein and no DNA. The listing records some 500,000 distinct CDR3 sequences. Sequenced material: blood T cells: a sorted CD56 or NKG2C T cell subset, CD4+ or CD8+ T cells, or bulk PBMC T cells (not recorded which). This receptor was identified in a woman aged 50 to 65 in good health.

The CDR3 sequence: CASSLGAGTSVFF. The chain is built from TRBV12-3 or TRBV12-4 and TRBJ2-1; the TCRdb D gene call, TRBD2, has no DNA to confirm it. The CDR3 extends over 13 amino acids.